The 16 T cell receptor beta chains below were found in one sample sequenced in a study of graft-versus-host responses after intestinal transplantation. The data were produced by immunoSEQ multiplex PCR, yet TCRdb's version contains in-frame clones alone and is incomplete. The table includes around 100,000 clones, 93% detected once. Their specific antigens are unknown. Sequences were derived from unstimulated CD8+ T cells sorted from spleen or lymph node cells, sampled before transplant. The receptors stem from a human donor who was the organ donor for an intestinal transplant.

This clone was observed a single time. The rearrangement uses TRBV29-1 and TRBJ2-7; no definite D call. Trimming shortened V by 0 bases and J by 2 bases, and 5 bases separated the two germline ends. CDR3 length equals 12 residues. CDR1 SQVTM and CDR2 ANQGSEA come from the germline V gene. In nucleotides, the CDR3 is TGCAGCGTTGAAGATTCGGCCTACGAGCAGTACTTC. Residues: CSVEDSAYEQYF.

The chain has TRBV6-5 and TRBJ2-4; the D gene is possibly TRBD2 (5 bases). The germline gives CDR1 MNHEY, CDR2 SVGAGI. CDR3 size: 15 residues. The ends were cut back, 0 bases at V and 1 base at J, with 7 bases in the middle. The CDR3 sequence: CASSYSRGAKNIQYF. CDR3 DNA: TGTGCCAGCAGTTACTCGAGAGGGGCCAAAAACATTCAGTACTTC.

The chain is built from TRBV2 and TRBJ1-5; D is unclear. Germline V lookup: CDR1 SNHLY, CDR2 FYNNEI. This CDR3 region has 15 residues. V was shortened by 1 base and J by 1 base, with 8 bases between the two germline ends. The CDR3 protein is CASSEGFSSNQPQHF. As DNA, the CDR3 is TGTGCCAGCAGTGAAGGGTTCAGCAGCAATCAGCCCCAGCATTTT.

This clone has a single count. This rearrangement joins TRBV27 to TRBJ2-5; 7 bases map to TRBD2. Judging by the DNA end, TRBJ2-7 fits better; the J call may be wrong. The germline V gene has CDR1 MNHEY and CDR2 SMNVEV (reference sequence). CDR3 size: 13 residues. The DNA for the CDR3 is TGTGCCAGCAGTTGGGGGGGACCCTACGAGCAGTACTTC. Its translation is CASSWGGPYEQYF.

This clone was observed a single time. V and J are TRBV18 and TRBJ2-3; D perhaps matches TRBD2 (6 bases). V lost 2 bases and J lost 0, with 12 bases in between. The CDR3 is 16 residues long. Per germline, CDR1 KGHSH and CDR2 LQKENI. The CDR3 is CASSPGRRGSTDTQYF. In DNA, the CDR3 is TGTGCCAGCTCACCAGGTAGGCGGGGAAGCACAGATACGCAGTATTTT.

CDR3 residues: CASSFVGGGYTF. For the CDR3, the DNA is TGTGCCAGCAGCTTTGTTGGGGGCGGCTACACCTTC. The chain couples TRBV7-9 to TRBJ1-2; possibly TRBD1 for D (6 bases). The germline V gene has CDR1 SEHNR and CDR2 FQNEAQ (reference sequence). The CDR3 has 12 residues. V lost 3 bases and J lost 8, with 10 bases in between.

The rearrangement joins TRBV27 to TRBJ1-2, with 8 nucleotides matching TRBD1. Trimming at V came to 5 bases and at J to 5 bases, leaving 13 bases not matched to a gene. Germline assignment: CDR1 MNHEY and CDR2 SMNVEV (reference sequence). The CDR3 has 16 residues. The CDR3 reads CASSETGTGDSYGYTF. The CDR3 bases are TGTGCCAGCAGTGAAACCGGGACAGGAGATTCTTATGGCTACACCTTC.

The chain employs TRBV30 and TRBJ2-7, with D possibly TRBD1 on 5 matching bases. Germline V gene data show CDR1 as GTSNPN and CDR2 as SVGIG (reference sequence). V gave up 5 bases and J gave up 2 bases, with 10 bases separating them. There are 12 residues in the CDR3. This chain's CDR3 is CAWLTVPYEQYF. In DNA, the CDR3 is TGTGCCTGGTTGACAGTTCCCTACGAGCAGTACTTC.

The CDR3 region is CASRPGTVNTEAFF. As DNA, the CDR3 is TGTGCCAGCAGACCTGGGACGGTGAACACTGAAGCTTTCTTT. The V call is TRBV27, the J call TRBJ1-1; TRBD1 might be the D (5 bases). CDR1 is MNHEY, CDR2 SMNVEV, per germline (reference sequence). The CDR3 has 14 amino acids. V lost 6 bases and J lost 0, with 11 bases in between.

Notes on this clone: A junction boundary mismatches the germline segment, possibly from a read error. CDR3 in DNA: TGTGCCATCAGTCCCTATGAGCAGTTCTTC. It encodes CAISPYEQFF. The chain has TRBV6-1 and TRBJ2-1; D is unresolved. Germline V gene lookup returns CDR1 MNHNS and CDR2 SASEGT. This CDR3 has 10 residues.

The chain carries TRBV4-1 and TRBJ2-3; no firm D call. Germline CDR1 is MGHRA and CDR2 is YSYEKL. The CDR3 spans 16 residues. Trimming pared 1 base from V and 6 bases from J, leaving 17 bases between. Here the CDR3 reads CASSQAGLGGVDTQYF. In DNA form, the CDR3 reads TGCGCCAGCAGCCAAGCCGGGCTTGGTGGTGTGGATACGCAGTATTTT.

This clone occurred once. CDR3 coding DNA: TGCGCCAGCAGCCAAGGGACAGGGGGGCGGGAGACCCAGTACTTC. This sequence encodes CASSQGTGGRETQYF. The chain links TRBV4-3 to TRBJ2-5, with 10 bases matching TRBD1. The V gene's germline CDR1 is LGHNA and CDR2 YSLEER. The CDR3 consists of 15 residues. Trimming removed 1 base from V and 5 bases from J; junction bases left unmatched: 4.

Turning to this clone: Other DNA sequences in the same sample also yield this CDR3. This sequence joins TRBV29-1 and TRBJ2-1, with D perhaps matching TRBD2 (6 bases). The CDR3 is 13 amino acids. Germline-derived CDR1 and CDR2 are SQVTM and ANQGSEA. Trimming removed 0 bases at V and 4 bases at J, with 7 bases between. In nucleotides, the CDR3 is TGCAGCGTTGAAGATCGGGGGTACAATGAGCAGTTCTTC. Translation gives CSVEDRGYNEQFF.

V gene TRBV5-1 combines with J gene TRBJ2-3; weak D call: TRBD2 (5 bases). The V end was cut by 3 bases, the J end by 2 bases, with 13 bases between. Germline V gene sequence: CDR1 SGHRS, CDR2 YFSETQ. The CDR3 is made up of 15 amino acids. The CDR3 DNA reads as TGCGCCAGCAGCTGGGGAGTCCTTCCCACAGATACGCAGTATTTT. The encoded protein is CASSWGVLPTDTQYF.

The rearrangement links TRBV19 to TRBJ2-4, with 8 nucleotides matching TRBD1. This CDR3 comprises 15 residues. V was clipped by 4 bases and J by 5 bases; unmatched bases: 7. Germline values: CDR1 LNHDA, CDR2 SQIVND (reference sequence). CDR3 sequence reads: CASSTLGQGENIQYF. The CDR3 DNA reads as TGTGCCAGTAGTACCCTCGGACAGGGCGAAAACATTCAGTACTTC.

The rearrangement uses TRBV19 and TRBJ2-2; 11 bases line up with TRBD2. The CDR3 loop spans 16 amino acids. Germline V gene lookup returns CDR1 LNHDA and CDR2 SQIVND (reference sequence). J was trimmed by 8 bases and V by 3 bases; bases with no gene match: 8. CDR3 region: CASSIYPSGRSGELFF. The DNA of the CDR3 is TGTGCCAGTAGTATTTATCCTAGCGGGAGGTCAGGGGAGCTGTTTTTT.